The 26 T cell receptor beta chains in this list originate from one sample, sequenced in a study of blood T cell repertoires in COVID-19. Here immunoSEQ multiplex PCR was the method, and the copy in TCRdb shows in-frame clones only, minus some. Seen here are approximately 100,000 clones, 80% observed once, and the top ten hold about 4.5%. Sequencing was carried out using peripheral blood. The origin of the receptors is a human donor in a cohort sampled during active or convalescent COVID-19.

The V gene is TRBV30, the J gene TRBJ2-2, with 7 positions matching TRBD1. The germline V gene encodes CDR1 GTSNPN and CDR2 SVGIG (reference sequence). The V segment lost 1 base and the J segment 1 base; nucleotides outside the gene matches: 0. This CDR3 contains 14 residues. CDR3 sequence (DNA): TGTGCCTGGAGTGGACAGGGGAACACCGGGGAGCTGTTTTTT. It translates to CAWSGQGNTGELFF. Based on the CDR3 plus reference TRBV30 and TRBJ2-2, the full variable domain is SQTIHQWPATLVQPVGSPLSLECTVEGTSNPNLYWYRQAAGRGLQLLFYSVGIGQISSEVPQNLSASRPQDRQFILSSKKLLLSDSGFYLCAWSGQGNTGELFFGEGSRLTVL.

The chain carries TRBV18 and TRBJ1-1; no clear D. Trimming stripped 1 base from V and 10 bases from J, with 13 bases between. Per the germline V gene, CDR1 is KGHSH and CDR2 is LQKENI. This CDR3 spans 13 amino acids. This CDR3 is CASSPLDIDGAFF. For the CDR3, the DNA is TGTGCCAGCTCACCACTAGACATAGATGGAGCTTTCTTT.

A word on this clone: Distinct nucleotide sequences in the sample also encode this CDR3. This chain uses TRBV19 with TRBJ2-7, with 12 positions matching TRBD2. V shed 4 bases and J 2 bases; nucleotides not matched to a gene: 3. Germline V CDR1 and CDR2: LNHDA, SQIVND (reference sequence). The CDR3 is made up of 15 amino acids. The CDR3, as DNA: TGTGCCAGTAGTACGCTAGCGGGGGGGCCCTACGAGCAGTACTTC. It translates to CASSTLAGGPYEQYF. Full variable domain (remainder filled in from reference TRBV19 and TRBJ2-7): DGGITQSPKYLFRKEGQNVTLSCEQNLNHDAMYWYRQDPGQGLRLIYYSQIVNDFQKGDIAEGYSVSREKKESFPLTVTSAQKNPTAFYLCASSTLAGGPYEQYFGPGTRLTVT.

This clone was observed a handful of times. The chain recombines TRBV7-8 with TRBJ1-6; possible D gene TRBD1, 5 bases. The V and J ends lost 1 base and 8 bases respectively, with 15 bases between them. This CDR3 spans 16 amino acids. CDR1 is SGHVS, CDR2 FQNEAQ, per germline. CDR3 sequence: CASSLVTGRGYSPLHF. CDR3 in DNA: TGTGCCAGCAGCTTAGTTACAGGTCGTGGCTATTCACCCCTCCACTTT.

This rearrangement joins TRBV7-2 to TRBJ2-3; tentatively, D is TRBD2 (6 bases). Germline CDR1 SGHTA, CDR2 FQGNSA. V lost 5 bases and J lost 3, with 15 bases in between. This CDR3 is 15 amino acids long. The CDR3 here is CASSLHRGRTDTQYF. The CDR3 nucleotides are TGTGCCAGCAGCCTCCACCGGGGGAGGACAGATACGCAGTATTTT. The entire variable domain, with the rest obtained from reference TRBV7-2 and TRBJ2-3, is as follows: GAGVSQSPSNKVTEKGKDVELRCDPISGHTALYWYRQSLGQGLEFLIYFQGNSAPDKSGLPSDRFSAERTGGSVSTLTIQRTQQEDSAVYLCASSLHRGRTDTQYFGPGTRLTVL.

Only one count was recorded for this clone. V and J are TRBV28 and TRBJ2-7, with D unresolved. V shed 3 bases and J shed 4 bases, with 4 bases lying between them. The germline CDR1 and CDR2 sequences are MDHEN and SYDVKM. There are 11 residues in the CDR3. The CDR3 nucleotides are TGTGCCAGCAGTTTTATGTACGAGCAGTACTTC. Translating gives CASSFMYEQYF.

This chain uses TRBV11-3 with TRBJ2-1, with 7 positions matching TRBD1. The germline gives CDR1 SGHNT, CDR2 YENEEA. The V segment lost 5 bases and the J segment 5 bases; nucleotides outside the gene matches: 21. The CDR3 is made up of 19 amino acids. Here the CDR3 DNA reads TGTGCCAGCAGCGTAACCTCCTTGGGACAGCTAAGCCCCAACAATGAGCAGTTCTTC. This gives the protein CASSVTSLGQLSPNNEQFF. The variable domain in full, with the rest retrieved from reference TRBV11-3 and TRBJ2-1, is EAGVVQSPRYKIIEKKQPVAFWCNPISGHNTLYWYLQNLGQGPELLIRYENEEAVDDSQLPKDRFSAERLKGVDSTLKIQPAELGDSAVYLCASSVTSLGQLSPNNEQFFGPGTRLTVL.

This chain joins TRBV5-1 and TRBJ1-2; TRBD1 matches at 7 bases. Germline lookup yields CDR1 SGHRS and CDR2 YFSETQ. The length of the CDR3 is 13 residues. V shed 0 bases and J 6 bases; nucleotides not matched to a gene: 2. The CDR3 protein is CASSLGQGHGYTF. CDR3 nucleotide sequence: TGCGCCAGCAGCTTGGGACAGGGTCATGGCTACACCTTC. Combining the CDR3 with reference TRBV5-1 and TRBJ1-2 gives the whole variable domain KAGVTQTPRYLIKTRGQQVTLSCSPISGHRSVSWYQQTPGQGLQFLFEYFSETQRNKGNFPGRFSGRQFSNSRSEMNVSTLELGDSALYLCASSLGQGHGYTFGSGTRLTVV.

V and J are TRBV13 and TRBJ2-5, with 7 bases matching TRBD2. After removal of 0 bases from V and 3 bases from J, the junction contained 4 bases not matched to a gene. Germline V gene sequence: CDR1 PRHDT, CDR2 FYEKMQ (reference sequence). The CDR3 spans 15 residues. In DNA form, the CDR3 reads TGTGCCAGCAGCTTAGGCTGGCTAGCGGAAGAGACCCAGTACTTC. Its translation is CASSLGWLAEETQYF.

This clone has only a few counts. CDR3 residues: CASSDYSGGYNEQFF. In DNA form, the CDR3 reads TGCGCCAGCAGTGATTACAGCGGGGGATACAATGAGCAGTTCTTC. The rearrangement joins TRBV10-1 to TRBJ2-1; 8 bases agree with TRBD2. The CDR3 runs to 15 residues. Germline values: CDR1 WNHNN, CDR2 SYGVQD (reference sequence). Germline trimming cut 3 bases from V and 4 bases from J; bases unmatched to any gene: 5.

The chain has TRBV29-1 and TRBJ1-1; no definite D call. V lost 7 bases and J 1 base, leaving 13 bases between the germline ends. Germline CDR1 and CDR2: SQVTM and ANQGSEA. The CDR3 is made up of 13 amino acids. The CDR3 loop is CSADPNRNTEAFF. CDR3 coding DNA: TGCAGCGCTGACCCTAACAGGAACACTGAAGCTTTCTTT.

The chain carries TRBV27 and TRBJ2-5; 13 bases map to TRBD2. After removal of 0 bases from V and 2 bases from J, the junction contained 12 bases not matched to a gene. The CDR3 totals 20 residues. Germline-derived CDR1 and CDR2 are MNHEY and SMNVEV (reference sequence). CDR3 amino acids: CASSLSSPLGTSGKQETQYF. The CDR3, as DNA: TGTGCCAGCAGTTTATCCTCACCACTCGGGACTAGCGGGAAACAAGAGACCCAGTACTTC.

The genes are TRBV19 and TRBJ1-6; D gene unclear. There are 15 residues in the CDR3. Germline CDR1 LNHDA, CDR2 SQIVND (reference sequence). V lost 4 bases to trimming and J lost 1 base, with 8 bases between them. The CDR3 DNA reads as TGTGCCAGTAGTACCGGGGTTTCCTATAATTCACCCCTCCACTTT. Residues: CASSTGVSYNSPLHF.

The rearrangement joins TRBV11-3 to TRBJ2-1, with a weak D call TRBD2 (6 bases). The ends were cut back, 4 bases at V and 1 base at J, with 11 bases in the middle. Looked up from germline, CDR1 is SGHNT and CDR2 is YENEEA. The CDR3 consists of 15 residues. This chain's CDR3 is CASSSGVDSYNEQFF. CDR3 sequence (DNA): TGTGCCAGCAGCTCGGGGGTGGATTCCTACAATGAGCAGTTCTTC. Full variable domain (rest looked up from reference TRBV11-3 and TRBJ2-1): EAGVVQSPRYKIIEKKQPVAFWCNPISGHNTLYWYLQNLGQGPELLIRYENEEAVDDSQLPKDRFSAERLKGVDSTLKIQPAELGDSAVYLCASSSGVDSYNEQFFGPGTRLTVL.

This clone was counted a few times. V is TRBV30 and J is TRBJ2-7, with TRBD1 identical over 10 bases. CDR3 length: 14 amino acids. V was clipped by 1 base and J by 7 bases; unmatched bases: 7. Germline V lookup: CDR1 GTSNPN, CDR2 SVGIG (reference sequence). The CDR3 nucleotides are TGTGCCTGGAGTGCCGGGACAGGGGTGCGGGAGCAGTACTTC. Its protein is CAWSAGTGVREQYF.

The CDR3 DNA follows: TGTGCCAGCAGTCTAGCAGAGACCCAGTACTTC. Its translation is CASSLAETQYF. The chain combines TRBV6-5 with TRBJ2-5, with a weak D call TRBD2 (5 bases). Trimming removed 5 bases at V and 4 bases at J, with 5 bases between. CDR1 and CDR2 from the germline V gene are MNHEY and SVGAGI. The CDR3 covers 11 residues.

The chain carries TRBV19 and TRBJ1-5; D possibly corresponds to TRBD1 (5 bases). The CDR3 length is 17 residues. Per the germline V gene, CDR1 is LNHDA and CDR2 is SQIVND (reference sequence). With 0 bases removed from V and 0 bases from J, the gap between germline ends came to 12 bases. The CDR3 protein is CASSIELGHYSNQPQHF. In nucleotides, the CDR3 is TGTGCCAGTAGTATAGAATTAGGACACTATAGCAATCAGCCCCAGCATTTT.

V gene TRBV7-9 combines with J gene TRBJ1-5; 8 nucleotides agree with TRBD1. The CDR3 covers 15 residues. Germline values: CDR1 SEHNR, CDR2 FQNEAQ (reference sequence). Trimming at V came to 5 bases and at J to 4 bases, leaving 7 bases not matched to a gene. The CDR3 is CASSNGQGPNQPQHF. CDR3 nucleotide sequence: TGTGCCAGCAGCAACGGACAGGGCCCGAATCAGCCCCAGCATTTT.

This clone turned up a few times. This chain joins TRBV19 and TRBJ2-2, with TRBD1 matching 7 bases. This CDR3 spans 13 amino acids. Unmatched junction bases numbered 5, after V lost 10 bases and J lost 3 bases. Germline values: CDR1 LNHDA, CDR2 SQIVND (reference sequence). CDR3 DNA: TGTGCCACGGACAGGTCGGACACCGGGGAGCTGTTTTTT. Protein sequence: CATDRSDTGELFF. The full variable domain, with the rest looked up from reference TRBV19 and TRBJ2-2, is DGGITQSPKYLFRKEGQNVTLSCEQNLNHDAMYWYRQDPGQGLRLIYYSQIVNDFQKGDIAEGYSVSREKKESFPLTVTSAQKNPTAFYLCATDRSDTGELFFGEGSRLTVL.

The V and J genes are TRBV6-2 or TRBV6-3 and TRBJ1-5; the D is unclear. This CDR3 has 14 amino acids. V lost 0 bases, J lost 2 bases, and 5 bases lay in between. Germline CDR1 reads MNHEY; CDR2 reads SVGEGT. The CDR3 sequence: CASSYSAGNQPQHF. In DNA, the CDR3 is TGTGCCAGCAGTTACTCCGCGGGCAATCAGCCCCAGCATTTT.

V is TRBV11-3 and J is TRBJ1-1; 8 nucleotides line up with TRBD1. Unmatched junction bases numbered 15, after V lost 5 bases and J lost 1 base. Germline V gene lookup returns CDR1 SGHNT and CDR2 YENEEA. The CDR3 contains 18 residues. The CDR3 DNA reads as TGTGCCAGCAGCCCTGGGGGACAGGAGTTTGGGAGGAACACTGAAGCTTTCTTT. This sequence encodes CASSPGGQEFGRNTEAFF.

The chain couples TRBV6-1 to TRBJ2-3; 9 nucleotides agree with TRBD1. Germline CDR1 and CDR2: MNHNS and SASEGT. The CDR3 is 15 residues long. Trimming at V came to 2 bases and at J to 6 bases, leaving 6 bases not matched to a gene. The CDR3 here is CASSEFGQGWDTQYF. CDR3 bases: TGTGCCAGCAGTGAATTCGGACAGGGGTGGGATACGCAGTATTTT.

The genes are TRBV19 and TRBJ2-2; possibly TRBD2 for D (5 bases). Germline V gene data show CDR1 as LNHDA and CDR2 as SQIVND (reference sequence). The CDR3 contains 17 residues. V gave up 3 bases and J gave up 5 bases, with 19 bases separating them. The CDR3 bases are TGTGCCAGTAGTATCTCGCCTGAGGGCAGAAGGACCGGGGAGCTGTTTTTT. Its protein product is CASSISPEGRRTGELFF.

V usage is TRBV24-1 and J usage is TRBJ2-7; TRBD1 agrees at 7 bases. Germline CDR1 and CDR2: KGHDR and SFDVKD. The CDR3 totals 13 residues. V shed 3 bases and J 3 bases; nucleotides not matched to a gene: 1. The CDR3 region is CATSDHRGYEQYF. The CDR3 bases are TGTGCCACCAGTGATCACAGGGGCTACGAGCAGTACTTC.

The chain couples TRBV27 to TRBJ1-2; tentatively, D is TRBD1 (5 bases). CDR3 length equals 15 residues. V lost 0 bases and J 0 bases, leaving 8 bases between the germline ends. Per the germline V gene, CDR1 is MNHEY and CDR2 is SMNVEV (reference sequence). The CDR3, as DNA: TGTGCCAGCAGTTTATCGGGGCTAGCTAACTATGGCTACACCTTC. Translating gives CASSLSGLANYGYTF.

The chain recombines TRBV3-1 (or the pseudogene TRBV3-2) with TRBJ1-3; D call uncertain. V shed 0 bases and J shed 11 bases, with 11 bases lying between them. Germline CDR1 and CDR2: LGHDT and YNNKEL (reference sequence). The CDR3 is made up of 13 amino acids. CDR3 in amino acids: CASSQDWRVAIYF. DNA for the CDR3: TGTGCCAGCAGCCAAGATTGGCGGGTCGCCATATATTTT.